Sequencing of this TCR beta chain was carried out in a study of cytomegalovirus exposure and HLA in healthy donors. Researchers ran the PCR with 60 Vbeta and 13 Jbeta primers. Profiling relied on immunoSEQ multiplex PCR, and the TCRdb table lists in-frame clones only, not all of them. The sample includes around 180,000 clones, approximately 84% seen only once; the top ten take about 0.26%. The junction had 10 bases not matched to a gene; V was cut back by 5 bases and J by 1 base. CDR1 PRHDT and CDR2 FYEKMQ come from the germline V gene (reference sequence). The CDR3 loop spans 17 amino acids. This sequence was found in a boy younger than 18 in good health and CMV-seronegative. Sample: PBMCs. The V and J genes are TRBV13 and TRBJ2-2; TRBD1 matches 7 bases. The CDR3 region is CASSLILDRENTGELFF. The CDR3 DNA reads TGTGCCAGCAGCCTTATTCTCGACAGGGAGAACACCGGGGAGCTGTTTTTT.